The 18 T cell receptor beta chains reported below all come from one sample, sequenced in a study of T cell responses to AZD1222 COVID-19 vaccine (dated by TCRdb to the early 2020s). Library construction relied on the immunoSEQ multiplex PCR assay. TCRdb's version of the immuneACCESS table is confined to in-frame rearrangements and falls short of the full clone set. An unresolved V gene accounts for under half of the shortfall where checked; the remainder is of unknown origin. Present in this sample are tens of thousands of clones, under 95% of which were seen just once. The ten largest clones add up to 3% of the sample. What this sample's time point label stands for: baseline before first vaccination. Sequenced material: peripheral blood, taken on day 0 of AZD1222 vaccination. These receptors all stem from an adult in good health.

The J gene is TRBJ2-2, the V gene TRBV2, with 14 bases matching TRBD2. V shed 6 bases, J shed 1 base, and the junction held 16 bases outside the gene matches. Germline V gene sequence: CDR1 SNHLY, CDR2 FYNNEI. This CDR3 comprises 21 residues. CDR3 coding DNA: TGTGCCAGCAGCGATACGAAAGGACTAGCGGGGGGCCTGAAGAACACCGGGGAGCTGTTTTTT. It translates to CASSDTKGLAGGLKNTGELFF.

V is TRBV5-6 and J is TRBJ2-6, with a weak D call TRBD2 (5 bases). The germline V gene encodes CDR1 SGHDT and CDR2 YYEEEE. Trimming took off 0 bases at V and 2 bases at J, with 12 bases between the two ends. The CDR3 runs 17 residues. CDR3 coding DNA: TGTGCCAGCAGCTTGGCGAGGGAGATAACTGGGGCCAACGTCCTGACTTTC. Translating it yields CASSLAREITGANVLTF.

The J gene is TRBJ1-2, the V gene TRBV4-1; perhaps TRBD1 as D (5 bases). In germline, CDR1 is MGHRA, CDR2 YSYEKL. The ends were cut back, 3 bases at V and 0 bases at J, with 14 bases in the middle. The CDR3 has 16 amino acids. CDR3 region: CASSQGWAGSNYGYTF. CDR3 DNA sequence: TGCGCCAGCAGCCAGGGGTGGGCAGGGTCTAACTATGGCTACACCTTC.

The chain is built from TRBV9 and TRBJ1-1; D not certain. Per germline, CDR1 SGDLS and CDR2 YYNGEE. V was trimmed by 2 bases and J by 0 bases, leaving 8 bases between them. The CDR3 has 14 residues. CDR3 nucleotide sequence: TGTGCCAGCAGCGTTGGTGAGTTGAACACTGAAGCTTTCTTT. It codes for CASSVGELNTEAFF.

The J gene is TRBJ1-5, the V gene TRBV6-1; D call uncertain. The V end lost 2 bases, the J end lost 4 bases, and 6 bases lay between the germline ends. Germline assignment: CDR1 MNHNS and CDR2 SASEGT. The CDR3 is made up of 13 amino acids. The CDR3 DNA follows: TGTGCCAGCAGTGAACGCGGGAATCAGCCCCAGCATTTT. This encodes CASSERGNQPQHF.

This clone was recorded only once. The rearrangement joins TRBV5-6 to TRBJ1-1; TRBD1 matches at 9 bases. The CDR3 extends over 11 amino acids. Germline V gene sequence: CDR1 SGHDT, CDR2 YYEEEE. With V trimmed by 4 bases and J by 13 bases, 5 bases remained unmatched. Here the CDR3 DNA reads TGTGCCAGCAGCACAGGGGGCGCGGGTTTCTTT. Encoded protein: CASSTGGAGFF.

This chain uses TRBV4-1 with TRBJ2-7; no clear D gene. In germline, CDR1 is MGHRA, CDR2 YSYEKL. Deletions cut 0 bases from V and 3 bases from J, with 12 bases between. The CDR3 covers 15 residues. As DNA, the CDR3 is TGCGCCAGCAGCCAAGATCGTGTTTTGGGCTACGAGCAGTACTTC. Translated: CASSQDRVLGYEQYF.

This chain links TRBV14 with TRBJ1-2, with TRBD1 identical over 9 bases. Germline V lookup: CDR1 SGHDN, CDR2 FVKESK. Trimming cost V 0 bases and J 5 bases; bases outside gene matches: 19. This CDR3 has 20 residues. Here the CDR3 DNA reads TGTGCCAGCAGCCAAGATCGCGGCGACAATCTAAGGGACAGGGAGTATGGCTACACCTTC. Residues: CASSQDRGDNLRDREYGYTF.

The chain has TRBV29-1 and TRBJ2-1, with 10 bases identical to TRBD2. Per germline, CDR1 SQVTM and CDR2 ANQGSEA. The ends lost 4 bases at V and 6 bases at J; junction bases unmatched: 12. The CDR3 extends over 16 amino acids. This CDR3 is CSVGGITSGIGNEQFF. The CDR3 nucleotides are TGCAGCGTTGGAGGGATTACTAGCGGGATAGGCAATGAGCAGTTCTTC.

In this sample, this clone turned up once. The CDR3 sequence is CASSRRDRANTEAFF. CDR3 bases: TGTGCCAGCAGCAGAAGGGACAGGGCGAACACTGAAGCTTTCTTT. The V call is TRBV5-4, the J call TRBJ1-1, with TRBD1 matching 9 bases. Germline lookup yields CDR1 SGHNT and CDR2 YYREEE (reference sequence). The CDR3 is 15 residues long. V dropped 4 bases and J dropped 1; count of bases not matched to a gene: 5.

The chain has TRBV7-2 and TRBJ1-2, with 7 nucleotides matching TRBD1. V lost 4 bases, J lost 7 bases, and 18 bases stayed unmatched. The CDR3 loop spans 17 amino acids. Per the germline V gene, CDR1 is SGHTA and CDR2 is FQGNSA. Here the CDR3 DNA reads TGTGCCAGCAGCTCCCCCGGAGGGGTCGAGGGGGCGAGTGGCTACACCTTC. Amino acid sequence: CASSSPGGVEGASGYTF.

The CDR3 DNA is TGTGCCATCAGTCCTAGCTCCGAGGGCGATGAGCAGTTCTTC. Amino acid sequence: CAISPSSEGDEQFF. The V call is TRBV10-3, the J call TRBJ2-1; TRBD2 might be the D (5 bases). CDR1 ENHRY and CDR2 SYGVKD come from the germline V gene. V dropped 5 bases and J dropped 8 bases, with 16 bases sitting between them. The CDR3 extends over 14 amino acids.

This clone was recorded a few times. V and J are TRBV5-1 and TRBJ2-5; D is tentatively TRBD1 or TRBD2 (6 bases each). This CDR3 region has 15 residues. V shed 1 base and J shed 0 bases, with 10 bases lying between them. Germline CDR1 and CDR2: SGHRS and YFSETQ. The CDR3 is CASSLPGAYQETQYF. The DNA of the CDR3 is TGCGCCAGCAGCTTGCCGGGGGCGTACCAAGAGACCCAGTACTTC.

The V call is TRBV27, the J call TRBJ1-2; D may be TRBD1 (5 bases). Germline CDR1 and CDR2: MNHEY and SMNVEV (reference sequence). Trimming left V 3 bases short and J 5 bases short, with 13 bases between. There are 14 residues in the CDR3. The CDR3 sequence: CASSFSGTFYGYTF. CDR3 DNA: TGTGCCAGCAGTTTTTCAGGGACCTTTTATGGCTACACCTTC.

Only one count was recorded for this clone. V is TRBV5-4 and J is TRBJ2-7; D is tentatively TRBD1 or TRBD2 (5 bases each). CDR1 and CDR2 from the germline V gene are SGHNT and YYREEE (reference sequence). CDR3 length: 15 residues. V was shortened by 3 bases and J by 1 base, with 14 bases between the two germline ends. The CDR3 here is CASSSGTPASYEQYF. CDR3 coding DNA: TGTGCCAGCAGCTCCGGGACCCCGGCATCCTACGAGCAGTACTTC.

The V gene is TRBV18, the J gene TRBJ1-2, with TRBD1 identical over 8 bases. J lost 8 bases, V lost 1 base, and 3 bases had no gene match. The germline gives CDR1 KGHSH, CDR2 LQKENI. The CDR3 totals 13 residues. The CDR3: CASSPLQGVGYTF. In nucleotides, the CDR3 is TGTGCCAGCTCACCACTACAGGGGGTAGGCTACACCTTC.

The chain couples TRBV19 to TRBJ2-1; TRBD2 agrees at 8 bases. CDR3 size: 13 residues. Germline V lookup: CDR1 LNHDA, CDR2 SQIVND (reference sequence). Trimming took 7 bases from V and 9 from J; bases not matched to a gene: 8. The CDR3 is CASIRAGEFEQFF. CDR3 DNA: TGTGCCAGTATACGAGCGGGAGAATTTGAGCAGTTCTTC.

For the CDR3, the DNA is TGTGCCAGTAGTGCTAGCGGGAACTCCTACGAGCAGTACTTC. It specifies CASSASGNSYEQYF. This chain joins TRBV19 and TRBJ2-7; TRBD2 aligns across 9 bases. Trimming took 5 bases from V and 0 from J; bases not matched to a gene: 2. The CDR3 is 14 residues long. Germline V gives CDR1 LNHDA, CDR2 SQIVND (reference sequence).